Following are 18 T cell receptor beta chains from one sample sequenced in a study of neurological immune-mediated disorders. TCRdb redid the calling of the 5' RACE reads with MiXCR, one entry per CDR3 protein. In the table there are some 53,000 distinct CDR3 sequences, 16% of which are singletons. Sequenced: PBMCs. These receptors were obtained from a man aged 60 to 75 in good health.

This clonotype came up many times. The J gene is TRBJ2-1, the V gene TRBV9; D tentatively fits TRBD1 or TRBD2 (5 bases each). V lost 0 bases and J 2 bases, leaving 18 bases between the germline ends. The germline CDR1 and CDR2 sequences are SGDLS and YYNGEE. The CDR3 length is 18 residues. The CDR3 DNA follows: TGTGCCAGCAGCGTAGGTCAGGGAGCGGTCTTAGCCTACAATGAGCAGTTCTTC. It is translated as CASSVGQGAVLAYNEQFF.

In its sample, this clonotype was seen many times. The chain recombines TRBV7-2 with TRBJ1-2; D uncertain. Germline V gene lookup returns CDR1 SGHTA and CDR2 FQGNSA. V lost 1 base and J 0 bases, leaving 12 bases between the germline ends. The CDR3 is made up of 16 amino acids. CDR3 coding DNA: TGTGCCAGCAGCTTAGATGGGGAGTATCCTAACTATGGCTACACCTTC. Amino acid sequence: CASSLDGEYPNYGYTF.

The rearrangement joins TRBV20-1 to TRBJ1-2, with 11 positions matching TRBD1. The V gene's germline CDR1 is DFQATT and CDR2 SNEGSKA (reference sequence). V was pared by 5 bases and J by 8 bases, with 13 bases of the junction left unmatched. The CDR3 runs to 15 residues. The CDR3 region is CSADPPTGQGGGYTF. The CDR3 region has the DNA TGCAGTGCTGACCCCCCAACGGGACAGGGGGGCGGCTACACCTTC.

This clonotype was seen repeatedly, ten times or more. The rearrangement joins TRBV3-1 to TRBJ2-7; no reliable D call. With 2 bases removed from V and 4 bases from J, the gap between germline ends came to 3 bases. Per germline, CDR1 LGHDT and CDR2 YNNKEL (reference sequence). The CDR3 totals 11 residues. The CDR3 loop is CASSQRYEQYF. The CDR3 nucleotides are TGTGCCAGCAGCCAACGGTACGAGCAGTACTTC.

This clonotype was found many times. The chain combines TRBV28 with TRBJ2-3; 10 nucleotides align to TRBD1. Germline CDR1 reads MDHEN; CDR2 reads SYDVKM. The V and J ends lost 4 bases and 1 base, in that order; junction bases with no gene match: 2. The length of the CDR3 is 15 residues. CDR3 DNA: TGTGCCAGCAGTTCGGGGACAGGGGGCACAGATACGCAGTATTTT. Protein product: CASSSGTGGTDTQYF.

V usage is TRBV15 and J usage is TRBJ1-5; D may be TRBD1 (6 bases). The CDR3 is made up of 16 amino acids. The V gene lost 2 bases and the J gene lost 6 bases, with 17 bases spanning the gap. Germline-derived CDR1 and CDR2 are LNHNV and YYDKDF (reference sequence). The CDR3: CATSRIEDSLIQPQHF. CDR3 nucleotide sequence: TGTGCCACCAGCAGAATTGAGGACAGTCTCATTCAGCCCCAGCATTTT.

This clonotype was recorded many times. The chain carries TRBV3-1 and TRBJ2-1; the match to TRBD1 covers 9 bases. The CDR3 is made up of 17 amino acids. V shed 4 bases, J shed 8 bases, and the junction held 15 bases outside the gene matches. Germline loops: CDR1 LGHDT, CDR2 YNNKEL (reference sequence). In nucleotides, the CDR3 is TGTGCCAGCAGCCTGGACACCGGGACAGGGATACCGTATGAGCAGTTCTTC. Its translation is CASSLDTGTGIPYEQFF.

This clonotype was picked up many times. The chain uses TRBV3-1 and TRBJ1-4; 7 nucleotides agree with TRBD1. V was pared by 5 bases and J by 5 bases, with 8 bases of the junction left unmatched. This CDR3 has 15 residues. CDR1 LGHDT and CDR2 YNNKEL come from the germline V gene (reference sequence). The CDR3 sequence is CASSSSGTVNEKLFF. The CDR3 DNA reads TGTGCCAGCAGCTCTTCCGGGACAGTCAATGAAAAACTGTTTTTT.

Relative to its sample, this clonotype is medium-sized (0.01 to 0.1%). CDR3 in amino acids: CASSVSGKANEQFF. Here the CDR3 DNA reads TGTGCCAGCAGTGTTAGCGGGAAGGCGAATGAGCAGTTCTTC. J is TRBJ2-1 and V is TRBV25-1, with 8 bases aligning to TRBD2. J gave up 7 bases and V 4 bases, and 6 bases lay outside the gene matches. There are 14 residues in the CDR3. Germline V CDR1 and CDR2: MGHDK, SYGVNS.

This clonotype has at least ten counts. The genes are TRBV24-1 and TRBJ2-1; TRBD2 matches 14 bases. Germline trimming cut 6 bases from V and 7 bases from J; bases unmatched to any gene: 13. CDR1 and CDR2 from the germline V gene are KGHDR and SFDVKD. CDR3 length: 18 amino acids. The CDR3 DNA is TGTGCCACCAGTCCGGGTGGACTAGCGGGAGGTGGTGTTAATGAGCAGTTCTTC. Its protein is CATSPGGLAGGGVNEQFF.

This clonotype came up many times. The rearrangement joins TRBV27 to TRBJ1-4, with D possibly being TRBD1 (5 bases). Germline V lookup: CDR1 MNHEY, CDR2 SMNVEV (reference sequence). There are 14 residues in the CDR3. V lost 8 bases, J lost 8 bases, and 18 bases lay in between. In DNA, the CDR3 is TGTGCCAGCGCCTTCGGGACTCGTCTGGAAAAACTGTTTTTT. Translated: CASAFGTRLEKLFF.

With respect to this clonotype: The junction shows a germline mismatch at one end, possibly a read error. The chain combines TRBV20-1 with TRBJ2-1, with a tentative D call TRBD1 (6 bases). The CDR3 extends over 14 amino acids. Germline V lookup: CDR1 DFQATT, CDR2 SNEGSKA (reference sequence). The CDR3 DNA sequence: TGCAGTGCTAGAGACCGGGACAAGGGAAATGAGCAGTTATTC. Protein: CSARDRDKGNEQLF.

This clonotype was counted at least ten times. This chain connects TRBV7-2 to TRBJ2-2; D remains ambiguous. Trimming stripped 5 bases from V and 4 bases from J, with 8 bases between. CDR1 is SGHTA, CDR2 FQGNSA, per germline. The CDR3 is 13 residues long. DNA of the CDR3: TGTGCCAGCAGCCTAATGCGCACCGGGGAGCTGTTTTTT. It specifies CASSLMRTGELFF.

This clonotype was detected ten times or more. CDR3 DNA: TGCGCCAGCAGCCCACCGTGGAGAGACACAGATACGCAGTATTTT. It codes for CASSPPWRDTDTQYF. The chain couples TRBV5-1 to TRBJ2-3; D is uncertain. Germline V CDR1 and CDR2: SGHRS, YFSETQ. This CDR3 contains 15 residues. Trimming left V 4 bases short and J 2 bases short, with 14 bases between.

This sequence joins TRBV5-1 and TRBJ1-1; no clear D. Trimming left V 3 bases short and J 0 bases short, with 18 bases between. CDR1 and CDR2 from the germline V gene are SGHRS and YFSETQ. This CDR3 is built from 17 residues. CDR3 bases: TGCGCCAGCAGCTCCCCCGGTTTAGGCGGGGTGAACACTGAAGCTTTCTTT. Protein sequence: CASSSPGLGGVNTEAFF.

This clonotype was seen ten or more times. The rearrangement links TRBV7-2 to TRBJ1-1; a weak D match, TRBD1 (5 bases). Germline V gene sequence: CDR1 SGHTA, CDR2 FQGNSA. The CDR3 totals 16 residues. Between the trimmed V and J ends, which lost 7 bases and 0 bases, there was a span of 18 bases. The CDR3 is CASKLQGAGLNTEAFF. CDR3 in DNA: TGTGCCAGCAAGCTCCAAGGGGCAGGGCTGAACACTGAAGCTTTCTTT.

This clonotype was recorded many times. CDR3 loop: CSARDQISGVDEQFF. The CDR3, as DNA: TGCAGTGCTAGAGATCAAATTAGCGGGGTCGATGAGCAGTTCTTC. The chain recombines TRBV20-1 with TRBJ2-1; 8 nucleotides align to TRBD2. CDR1 is DFQATT and CDR2 is SNEGSKA in the germline V gene (reference sequence). V was pared by 0 bases and J by 8 bases, with 9 bases of the junction left unmatched. CDR3 size: 15 residues.

Ten or more counts support this clonotype. The J gene is TRBJ2-2, the V gene TRBV7-9; D unresolved. The V end lost 1 base, the J end lost 3 bases, and 6 bases lay between the germline ends. Germline CDR1 reads SEHNR; CDR2 reads FQNEAQ (reference sequence). This CDR3 has 14 amino acids. The chain's CDR3 is CASSLGVDTGELFF. The CDR3 region has the DNA TGTGCCAGCAGCTTAGGGGTGGACACCGGGGAGCTGTTTTTT.